What follows are 6 T cell receptor gamma chains derived from one specimen sequenced in a study of gamma-delta T cells after stem cell transplantation. TCRdb redid the clone calls on the RT-PCR reads with CATT. The table includes about 170 gamma-chain clones, 30% to 35% detected once. Source material: gamma-delta T cells. The receptors derive from a human donor. It is not recorded whose cells these are; they may come from a transplant donor.

This clone has more than one count but fewer than ten. The chain is built from TRGV9 and TRGJP. CDR3 length: 16 amino acids. CDR1 is GITISATS, CDR2 ISYDGTV, per germline (reference sequence). V lost 0 bases, J lost 8 bases, and 4 bases stayed unmatched. This CDR3 is CALWEVRKLGKKIKVF. The CDR3, as DNA: TGTGCCTTGTGGGAGGTGCGCAAGTTGGGCAAAAAAATCAAGGTATTT.

The chain couples TRGV3 to TRGJ1 or TRGJ2. The CDR3 has 15 amino acids. Unmatched junction bases numbered 7, after V lost 0 bases and J lost 2 bases. Germline V gene data show CDR1 as VTNTFY and CDR2 as YDVSTARD (reference sequence). CDR3 residues: CATWDRPLYYYKKLF. Written as DNA, the CDR3 is TGTGCCACCTGGGACAGGCCCCTTTATTATTATAAGAAACTCTTT.

With respect to this clone: A single base separates this from a much larger clone, so it may be a read error. The CDR3 DNA reads TGTGCCTTGTGGGAGACTTATTATAAGAAGCTCTTT. Protein: CALWETYYKKLF. The J gene is given as TRGJ1 or TRGJ2, and the V gene is not called. The CDR3 spans 12 residues.

The chain is built from TRGV9 and TRGJP. V dropped 6 bases and J dropped 4; count of bases not matched to a gene: 0. The CDR3 is 14 amino acids. The V gene's germline CDR1 is GITISATS and CDR2 ISYDGTV (reference sequence). The CDR3 loop is CALWQELGKKIKVF. In DNA form, the CDR3 reads TGTGCCTTGTGGCAAGAGTTGGGCAAAAAAATCAAGGTATTT.

This clone was detected a few times. Other DNA sequences of this sample code for an identical CDR3. CDR3: CALWEAKELGKKIKVF. Here the CDR3 DNA reads TGTGCCTTGTGGGAGGCTAAAGAGTTGGGCAAAAAAATCAAGGTATTT. The V and J genes are TRGV9 and TRGJP. TCRdb carries no J gene annotation; the J gene was assigned here by matching the DNA with germline. The CDR3 loop spans 16 amino acids. The V gene's germline CDR1 is GITISATS and CDR2 ISYDGTV (reference sequence). The ends lost 2 bases at V and 5 bases at J; junction bases unmatched: 3.

Worth noting for this clone: This sequence is one base from a far larger clone and is likely a read error. The rearrangement uses TRGV8 and TRGJ1 or TRGJ2. The J gene comes from matching the DNA to germline here; TCRdb lacks it. This CDR3 is built from 13 residues. Per the germline V gene, CDR1 is VENAVY and CDR2 is YDSYNSRV. CDR3 sequence reads: CAAWDRYLGKKLF. In nucleotides, the CDR3 is TGTGCCGCCTGGGATAGATATCTGGGAAAGAAACTCTTT.